Here is one TCR beta chain with its context. What it binds is unknown. Primers used in a second PCR of roughly 6 to 12 cycles were a sample-barcoded 5' primer and a J-beta primer mix. Using its own MiXCR run on the 5' RACE reads, TCRdb lists one record per CDR3 protein. The sample lists under 2,000,000 distinct CDR3 sequences, around 50% seen once, with 2% to 2.5% in the top ten. This entry belongs to a study of blood T cells in healthy people across ages. Study-wide context: Through template switching, about one barcoded beta molecule was captured per two T cells, as measured in model experiments.

The CDR3 is 13 residues long. Germline V gives CDR1 LGHDT, CDR2 YNNKEL (reference sequence). The V end lost 1 base, the J end lost 13 bases, and 11 bases lay between the germline ends. Study-wide results and limits: Researchers judged that diversity estimates from one million T cells fell short of true values. Shifts in expanded clonotypes may have been confounded by donor CMV status, which was unknown. The study found more naive CD4+ cells and higher diversity in long-lived than aged donors.

The sample consisted of blood. The chain joins TRBV3-1 to TRBJ1-6; D ambiguous. The clonotype was recovered from a woman aged 40 to 49 in good health. CDR3 in DNA: TGTGCCAGCAGCCAAGTCCCCGTCGAGCCCCTCCACTTT. It is translated as CASSQVPVEPLHF. The complete variable domain, with remaining parts taken from reference TRBV3-1 and TRBJ1-6, reads DTAVSQTPKYLVTQMGNDKSIKCEQNLGHDTMYWYKQDSKKFLKIMFSYNNKELIINETVPNRFSPKSPDKAHLNLHINSLELGDSAVYFCASSQVPVEPLHFGNGTRLTVT.